Presented here are 23 T cell receptor beta chains from one specimen sequenced in a study of T cell responses to AZD1222 COVID-19 vaccine. Assay: immunoSEQ multiplex PCR; the TCRdb copy retains only in-frame clones and omits some. Among 150,000 or so clones, 70% to 90% were seen once, and the ten largest hold around 5%. The specimen was peripheral blood, collected on day 0 of AZD1222 vaccination. Every receptor here comes from an adult in good health.

This clone was observed a few times. The chain joins TRBV2 to TRBJ2-2, with D possibly matching TRBD1 (5 bases). CDR1 and CDR2 from the germline V gene are SNHLY and FYNNEI. V lost 2 bases and J 5 bases, leaving 12 bases between the germline ends. This CDR3 comprises 15 residues. CDR3 protein: CASSERQGRTGELFF. The CDR3 region has the DNA TGTGCCAGCAGTGAAAGGCAGGGCAGGACCGGGGAGCTGTTTTTT.

The CDR3 here is CASSLSGTGGNYEQYF. CDR3 nucleotide sequence: TGTGCCAGTAGTTTATCCGGGACAGGGGGCAACTACGAGCAGTACTTC. V gene TRBV19 combines with J gene TRBJ2-7; 12 bases fit TRBD1. V was clipped by 5 bases and J by 3 bases; unmatched bases: 8. This CDR3 is built from 16 residues. Per germline, CDR1 LNHDA and CDR2 SQIVND (reference sequence).

The chain carries TRBV7-2 and TRBJ2-1, with D perhaps TRBD1 or TRBD2 (5 bases each). This CDR3 contains 15 residues. V was shortened by 3 bases and J by 9 bases, with 18 bases between the two germline ends. Germline CDR1 is SGHTA and CDR2 is FQGNSA. The CDR3: CASSFTYGTASEQFF. The CDR3 DNA reads TGTGCCAGCAGCTTTACCTATGGGACGGCTAGTGAGCAGTTCTTC.

The genes are TRBV9 and TRBJ1-1, with TRBD1 matching 8 bases. The V gene end was trimmed by 8 bases and the J gene end by 1 base; junction bases not matched to a gene: 10. The CDR3 covers 15 residues. CDR1 and CDR2 (germline): SGDLS, YYNGEE. The CDR3 spells CASTRTGTGNTEAFF. The CDR3 DNA follows: TGTGCCAGTACACGAACCGGGACAGGGAACACTGAAGCTTTCTTT. Using reference TRBV9 and TRBJ1-1 for the parts outside the CDR3, the full variable domain is DSGVTQTPKHLITATGQRVTLRCSPRSGDLSVYWYQQSLDQGLQFLIQYYNGEERAKGNILERFSAQQFPDLHSELNLSSLELGDSALYFCASTRTGTGNTEAFFGQGTRLTVV.

A few counts support this clone. The chain couples TRBV7-9 to TRBJ2-2; D is ambiguous. This CDR3 has 14 amino acids. Germline V gives CDR1 SEHNR, CDR2 FQNEAQ (reference sequence). V lost 10 bases and J lost 1, with 13 bases in between. The CDR3 protein is CATSLEGNTGELFF. The CDR3 DNA reads TGTGCCACCTCTTTGGAAGGGAACACCGGGGAGCTGTTTTTT.

The chain links TRBV21-1 to TRBJ2-1; the table's D call, TRBD2, was not checked against the DNA. TRBV21-1 corresponds to a pseudogene. The CDR3 contains 14 residues. For the CDR3, the DNA is TGTGCCAGCAGCAGAATCCTAGCGGGAGAGTTTAAGTTCTTC. Amino acid sequence: CASSRILAGEFKFF.

The V and J genes are TRBV18 and TRBJ2-3, with D possibly TRBD1 on 5 matching bases. Germline CDR1 and CDR2: KGHSH and LQKENI. Trimming removed 5 bases at V and 1 base at J, with 13 bases between. The CDR3 totals 15 residues. Here the CDR3 DNA reads TGTGCCAGCTCAGAAAACGTAGGGGGCACAGATACGCAGTATTTT. Amino acids: CASSENVGGTDTQYF.

CDR3 nucleotides: TGTGCCAGCAGTTCCGGACAGGGCGATAGCAATCAGCCCCAGCATTTT. This gives the protein CASSSGQGDSNQPQHF. The chain is built from TRBV2 and TRBJ1-5, with 8 bases matching TRBD1. The germline gives CDR1 SNHLY, CDR2 FYNNEI. The CDR3 has 16 amino acids. With 5 bases clipped from V and 0 bases from J, the junction kept 6 bases outside the gene matches.

The rearrangement uses TRBV5-1 and TRBJ1-3; TRBD1 is a possible D gene (5 bases). CDR1 SGHRS and CDR2 YFSETQ come from the germline V gene. V lost 0 bases and J lost 0, with 10 bases in between. The CDR3 is made up of 16 amino acids. The CDR3 nucleotides are TGCGCCAGCAGCTTGGGATTCGGGGGCTCTGGAAACACCATATATTTT. Translated: CASSLGFGGSGNTIYF. The full variable domain, completed using reference TRBV5-1 and TRBJ1-3, is KAGVTQTPRYLIKTRGQQVTLSCSPISGHRSVSWYQQTPGQGLQFLFEYFSETQRNKGNFPGRFSGRQFSNSRSEMNVSTLELGDSALYLCASSLGFGGSGNTIYFGEGSWLTVV.

This clone was picked up one time. The CDR3 sequence: CASSVDPGQTVNEKLFF. CDR3 coding DNA: TGTGCCAGCAGCGTAGACCCGGGACAGACCGTTAATGAAAAACTGTTTTTT. The chain couples TRBV9 to TRBJ1-4; 7 positions agree with TRBD1. Germline V gene sequence: CDR1 SGDLS, CDR2 YYNGEE. V shed 0 bases and J 4 bases; nucleotides not matched to a gene: 9. The CDR3 length is 17 residues.

This rearrangement joins TRBV14 to TRBJ2-5, with a weak D call TRBD2 (6 bases). The V and J ends lost 1 base and 4 bases respectively, with 16 bases between them. Germline V CDR1 and CDR2: SGHDN, FVKESK. This CDR3 is built from 16 residues. CDR3 coding DNA: TGTGCCAGCAGCCAAGCCTCGTGGAGGGAGAGAGAGACCCAGTACTTC. Its protein product is CASSQASWRERETQYF.

The genes are TRBV7-2 and TRBJ1-1; D is possibly TRBD1 (5 bases). Germline CDR1 is SGHTA and CDR2 is FQGNSA. V shed 4 bases and J shed 7 bases, with 16 bases lying between them. The CDR3 runs 14 residues. CDR3 sequence: CASSSQGRGGEAFF. CDR3 nucleotides: TGTGCCAGCAGCTCCCAGGGAAGGGGAGGTGAAGCTTTCTTT.

V and J are TRBV28 and TRBJ2-3, with 10 bases that match TRBD1. The CDR3 contains 16 residues. V was clipped by 6 bases and J by 2 bases; unmatched bases: 8. Looked up from germline, CDR1 is MDHEN and CDR2 is SYDVKM. Written as DNA, the CDR3 is TGTGCCAGCAGCCCGCGGGACAGGGGCATCACAGATACGCAGTATTTT. Encoded protein: CASSPRDRGITDTQYF. Complete variable domain (other parts from reference TRBV28 and TRBJ2-3): DVKVTQSSRYLVKRTGEKVFLECVQDMDHENMFWYRQDPGLGLRLIYFSYDVKMKEKGDIPEGYSVSREKKERFSLILESASTNQTSMYLCASSPRDRGITDTQYFGPGTRLTVL.

The gene calls are TRBV5-1 and TRBJ2-5; tentative D call: TRBD1 (5 bases). Germline lookup yields CDR1 SGHRS and CDR2 YFSETQ. The CDR3 extends over 14 amino acids. V was trimmed by 6 bases and J by 5 bases, leaving 17 bases between them. The CDR3 coding sequence is TGCGCCAGCACCAAAGGGGTTCTGAGGGAGACCCAGTACTTC. Encoded protein: CASTKGVLRETQYF.

To note about this clone: The same CDR3 also results from other DNA sequences found in this sample. V is TRBV11-2 and J is TRBJ2-1; D ambiguous. The CDR3 length is 13 residues. Trimming pared 3 bases from V and 5 bases from J, leaving 8 bases between. In germline, CDR1 is SGHAT, CDR2 FQNNGV. The CDR3, as DNA: TGTGCCAGCAGCTTGGGTCCGGACAATGAGCAGTTCTTC. Translating gives CASSLGPDNEQFF.

The chain is built from TRBV9 and TRBJ1-3; D is possibly TRBD1 (5 bases). CDR3 length: 14 residues. Deletions cut 5 bases from V and 4 bases from J, with 13 bases between. Germline V gives CDR1 SGDLS, CDR2 YYNGEE. This chain's CDR3 is CASRPGAAGNTIYF. CDR3 bases: TGTGCCAGCAGACCCGGGGCAGCCGGAAACACCATATATTTT.

The J gene is TRBJ1-5, the V gene TRBV28; 8 bases align to TRBD1. CDR3 length: 14 residues. Germline V gene lookup returns CDR1 MDHEN and CDR2 SYDVKM. V gave up 6 bases and J gave up 4 bases; unmatched junction bases: 5. The CDR3 here is CASRPTGANQPQHF. CDR3 DNA sequence: TGTGCCAGCAGGCCGACAGGGGCGAATCAGCCCCAGCATTTT.

V and J are TRBV6-1 and TRBJ2-7; D perhaps matches TRBD2 (6 bases). Per the germline V gene, CDR1 is MNHNS and CDR2 is SASEGT. The CDR3 runs to 15 residues. Trimming pared 2 bases from V and 3 bases from J, leaving 14 bases between. This CDR3 reads CASSEIGGFFYEQYF. In DNA, the CDR3 is TGTGCCAGCAGTGAAATCGGAGGGTTTTTCTACGAGCAGTACTTC.

The chain links TRBV7-6 to TRBJ2-5; 10 nucleotides agree with TRBD2. Germline assignment: CDR1 SGHVS and CDR2 FNYEAQ. J gave up 7 bases and V 1 base, and 12 bases lay outside the gene matches. The CDR3 length is 17 residues. The CDR3 loop reads CASSLVTSGPVGWTQYF. The CDR3 nucleotides are TGTGCCAGCAGCTTAGTGACTAGCGGGCCGGTTGGTTGGACCCAGTACTTC. The variable domain in full, completed from reference TRBV7-6 and TRBJ2-5, reads GAGVSQSPRYKVTKRGQDVALRCDPISGHVSLYWYRQALGQGPEFLTYFNYEAQQDKSGLPNDRFSAERPEGSISTLTIQRTEQRDSAMYRCASSLVTSGPVGWTQYFGPGTRLLVL.

This clone was recorded only once. J is TRBJ1-1 and V is TRBV10-3; D is possibly TRBD1 (5 bases). The CDR3 is made up of 14 amino acids. Germline V gene lookup returns CDR1 ENHRY and CDR2 SYGVKD. V lost 7 bases and J 7 bases, leaving 19 bases between the germline ends. The CDR3 DNA is TGTGCCATCACCGAGGGACCCACCTACAGTGAAGCTTTCTTT. This sequence encodes CAITEGPTYSEAFF.

CDR3 DNA sequence: TGTGCCAGCAGTTTGATTTGGCAGGGCGCCTACGAGCAGTACTTC. Its translation is CASSLIWQGAYEQYF. The chain has TRBV27 and TRBJ2-7; D might be TRBD1 (5 bases). Trimming stripped 3 bases from V and 2 bases from J, with 14 bases between. In germline, CDR1 is MNHEY, CDR2 SMNVEV (reference sequence). This CDR3 region has 15 residues.

The V and J genes are TRBV19 and TRBJ2-7; D gene unclear. The germline gives CDR1 LNHDA, CDR2 SQIVND (reference sequence). Trimming took 3 bases from V and 7 from J, leaving 19 bases between them. The length of the CDR3 is 15 residues. This CDR3 is CASSIPTQGSTEQYF. CDR3 coding DNA: TGTGCCAGTAGTATTCCGACTCAAGGGTCGACGGAGCAGTACTTC.

The table lists this clone with a few counts. V is TRBV7-9 and J is TRBJ2-7; the D gene could be TRBD1 or TRBD2 (6 bases each). Germline CDR1 is SEHNR and CDR2 is FQNEAQ (reference sequence). CDR3 length equals 16 residues. The germline V and J ends were trimmed by 1 base and 4 bases, with 17 bases remaining between them. The CDR3 protein is CASSLEGAGRGYEQYF. The CDR3 DNA reads TGTGCCAGCAGCTTAGAGGGCGCGGGAAGGGGGTACGAGCAGTACTTC.